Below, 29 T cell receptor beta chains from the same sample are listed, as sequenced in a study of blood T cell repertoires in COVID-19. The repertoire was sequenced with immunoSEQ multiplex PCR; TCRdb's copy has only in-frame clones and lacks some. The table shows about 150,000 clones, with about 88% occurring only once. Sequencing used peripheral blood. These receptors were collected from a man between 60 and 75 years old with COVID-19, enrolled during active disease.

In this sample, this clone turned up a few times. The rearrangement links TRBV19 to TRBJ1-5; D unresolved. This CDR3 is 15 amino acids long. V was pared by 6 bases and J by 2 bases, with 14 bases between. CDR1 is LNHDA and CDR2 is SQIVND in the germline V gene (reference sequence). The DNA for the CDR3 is TGTGCCAGTAGGGGAGTGGCCTACGGCAATCAGCCCCAGCATTTT. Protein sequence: CASRGVAYGNQPQHF.

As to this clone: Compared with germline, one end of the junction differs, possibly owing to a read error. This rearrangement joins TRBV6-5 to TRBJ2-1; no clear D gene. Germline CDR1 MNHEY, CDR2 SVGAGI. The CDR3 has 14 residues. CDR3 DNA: TGTGCCAGCAGATACTCTAGCTCCTACAATGAGCAGTTCTTC. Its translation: CASRYSSSYNEQFF.

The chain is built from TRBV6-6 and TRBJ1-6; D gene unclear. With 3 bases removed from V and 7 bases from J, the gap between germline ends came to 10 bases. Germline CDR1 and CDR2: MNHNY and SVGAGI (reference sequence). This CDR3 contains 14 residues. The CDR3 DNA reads TGTGCCAGCAGTTATAACGGGGAGAATTCACCCCTCCACTTT. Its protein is CASSYNGENSPLHF.

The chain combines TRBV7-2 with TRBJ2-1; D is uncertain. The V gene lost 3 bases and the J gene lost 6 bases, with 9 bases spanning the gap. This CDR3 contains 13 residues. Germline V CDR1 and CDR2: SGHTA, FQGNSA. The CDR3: CASSFVASNEQFF. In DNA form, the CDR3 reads TGTGCCAGCAGCTTCGTAGCATCCAATGAGCAGTTCTTC. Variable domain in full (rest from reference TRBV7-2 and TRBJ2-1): GAGVSQSPSNKVTEKGKDVELRCDPISGHTALYWYRQSLGQGLEFLIYFQGNSAPDKSGLPSDRFSAERTGGSVSTLTIQRTQQEDSAVYLCASSFVASNEQFFGPGTRLTVL.

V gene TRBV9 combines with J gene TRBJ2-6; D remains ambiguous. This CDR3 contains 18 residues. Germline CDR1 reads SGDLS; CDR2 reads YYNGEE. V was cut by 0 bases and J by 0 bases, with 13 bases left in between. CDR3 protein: CASSVVADSISGANVLTF. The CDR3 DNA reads TGTGCCAGCAGCGTAGTGGCAGATTCCATCTCTGGGGCCAACGTCCTGACTTTC.

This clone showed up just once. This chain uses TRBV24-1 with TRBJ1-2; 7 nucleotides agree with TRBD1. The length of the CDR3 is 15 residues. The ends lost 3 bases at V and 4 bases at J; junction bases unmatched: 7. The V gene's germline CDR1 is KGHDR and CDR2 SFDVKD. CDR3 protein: CATSDRDSRSYGYTF. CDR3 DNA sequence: TGTGCCACCAGTGATCGGGACAGTAGATCCTATGGCTACACCTTC.

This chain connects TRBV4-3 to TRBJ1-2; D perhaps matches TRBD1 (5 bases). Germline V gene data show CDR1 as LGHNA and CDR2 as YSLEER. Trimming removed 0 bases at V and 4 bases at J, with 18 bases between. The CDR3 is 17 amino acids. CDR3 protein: CASSQDSAPGRIYGYTF. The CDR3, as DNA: TGCGCCAGCAGCCAAGATTCAGCTCCAGGGCGGATCTATGGCTACACCTTC.

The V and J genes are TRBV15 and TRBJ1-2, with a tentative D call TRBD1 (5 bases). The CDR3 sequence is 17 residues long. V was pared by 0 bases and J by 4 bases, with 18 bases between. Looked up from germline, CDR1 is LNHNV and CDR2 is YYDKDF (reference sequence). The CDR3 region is CATSRDLVGPGRYGYTF. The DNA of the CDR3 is TGTGCCACCAGCAGAGATCTCGTGGGGCCAGGGCGCTATGGCTACACCTTC.

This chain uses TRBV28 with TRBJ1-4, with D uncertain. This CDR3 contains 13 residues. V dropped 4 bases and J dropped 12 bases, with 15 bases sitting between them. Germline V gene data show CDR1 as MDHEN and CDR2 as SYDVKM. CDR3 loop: CASSSGALPELFF. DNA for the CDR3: TGTGCCAGCAGTTCTGGAGCACTCCCGGAACTGTTTTTT.

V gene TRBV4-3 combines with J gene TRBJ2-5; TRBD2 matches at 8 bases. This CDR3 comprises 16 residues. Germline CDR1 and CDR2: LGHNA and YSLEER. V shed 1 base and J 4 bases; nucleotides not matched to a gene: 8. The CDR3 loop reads CASSQVGGGPVETQYF. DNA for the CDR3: TGCGCCAGCAGCCAAGTTGGCGGGGGGCCAGTAGAGACCCAGTACTTC.

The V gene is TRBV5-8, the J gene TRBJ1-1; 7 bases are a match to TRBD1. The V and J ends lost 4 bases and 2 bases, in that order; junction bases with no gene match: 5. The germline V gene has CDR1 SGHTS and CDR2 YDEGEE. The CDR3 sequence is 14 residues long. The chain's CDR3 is CASSQGTVNTEAFF. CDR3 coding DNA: TGTGCCAGCAGCCAAGGGACAGTCAACACTGAAGCTTTCTTT.

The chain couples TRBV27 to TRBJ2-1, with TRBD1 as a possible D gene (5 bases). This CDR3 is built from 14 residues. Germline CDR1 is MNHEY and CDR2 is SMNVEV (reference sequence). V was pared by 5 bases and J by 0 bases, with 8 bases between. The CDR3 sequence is CASSRGSSYNEQFF. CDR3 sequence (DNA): TGTGCCAGCAGTAGGGGTAGCTCCTACAATGAGCAGTTCTTC.

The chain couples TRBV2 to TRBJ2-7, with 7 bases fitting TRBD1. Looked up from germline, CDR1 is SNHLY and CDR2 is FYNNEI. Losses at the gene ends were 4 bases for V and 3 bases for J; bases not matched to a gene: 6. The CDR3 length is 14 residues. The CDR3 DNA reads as TGTGCCAGCAGTGTAGGACAGGCGAGCTACGAGCAGTACTTC. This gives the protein CASSVGQASYEQYF. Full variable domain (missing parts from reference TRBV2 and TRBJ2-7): EPEVTQTPSHQVTQMGQEVILRCVPISNHLYFYWYRQILGQKVEFLVSFYNNEISEKSEIFDDQFSVERPDGSNFTLKIRSTKLEDSAMYFCASSVGQASYEQYFGPGTRLTVT.

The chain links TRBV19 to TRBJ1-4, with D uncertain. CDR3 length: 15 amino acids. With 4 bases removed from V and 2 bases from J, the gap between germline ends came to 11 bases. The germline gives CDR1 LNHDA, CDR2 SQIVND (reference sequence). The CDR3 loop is CASSRLKTTNEKLFF. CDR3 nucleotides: TGTGCCAGTAGTAGACTAAAGACCACTAATGAAAAACTGTTTTTT.

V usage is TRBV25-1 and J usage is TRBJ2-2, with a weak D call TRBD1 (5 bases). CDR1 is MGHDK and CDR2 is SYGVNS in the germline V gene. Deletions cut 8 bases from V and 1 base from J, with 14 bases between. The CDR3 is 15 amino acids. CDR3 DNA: TGTGCCAGCGCCCTGGCGCAGGGGAACACCGGGGAGCTGTTTTTT. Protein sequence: CASALAQGNTGELFF.

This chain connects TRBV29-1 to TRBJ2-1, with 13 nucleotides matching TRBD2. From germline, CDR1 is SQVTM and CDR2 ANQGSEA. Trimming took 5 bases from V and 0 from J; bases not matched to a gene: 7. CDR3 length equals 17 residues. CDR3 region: CSVPGTSGKSSYNEQFF. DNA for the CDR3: TGCAGCGTTCCCGGGACTAGCGGGAAAAGCTCCTACAATGAGCAGTTCTTC.

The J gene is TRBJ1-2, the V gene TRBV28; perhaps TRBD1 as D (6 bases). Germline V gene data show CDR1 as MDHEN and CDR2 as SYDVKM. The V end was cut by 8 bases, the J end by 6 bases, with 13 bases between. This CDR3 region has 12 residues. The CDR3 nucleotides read TGTGCCAGCGTCGGGGGGCTGGATGGCTACACCTTC. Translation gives CASVGGLDGYTF.

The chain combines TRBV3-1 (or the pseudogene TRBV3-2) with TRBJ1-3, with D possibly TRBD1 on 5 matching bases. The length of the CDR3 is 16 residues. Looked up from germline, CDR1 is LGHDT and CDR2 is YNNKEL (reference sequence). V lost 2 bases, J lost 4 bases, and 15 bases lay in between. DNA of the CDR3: TGTGCCAGCAGCCAACGGGACGGGAGGTTGGGAAACACCATATATTTT. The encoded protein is CASSQRDGRLGNTIYF.

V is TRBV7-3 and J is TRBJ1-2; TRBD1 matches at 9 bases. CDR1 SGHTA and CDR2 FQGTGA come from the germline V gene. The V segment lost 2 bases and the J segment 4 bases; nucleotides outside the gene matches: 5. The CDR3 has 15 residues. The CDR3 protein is CASSLSGQGLYGYTF. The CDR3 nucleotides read TGTGCCAGCAGCTTATCGGGACAGGGTCTCTATGGCTACACCTTC.

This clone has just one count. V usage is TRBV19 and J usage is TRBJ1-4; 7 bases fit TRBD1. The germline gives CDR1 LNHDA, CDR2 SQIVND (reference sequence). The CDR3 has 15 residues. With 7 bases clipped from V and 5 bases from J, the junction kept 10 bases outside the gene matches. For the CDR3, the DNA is TGTGCCAGTACAGCCGGAACAGGGGCGAATGAAAAACTGTTTTTT. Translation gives CASTAGTGANEKLFF.

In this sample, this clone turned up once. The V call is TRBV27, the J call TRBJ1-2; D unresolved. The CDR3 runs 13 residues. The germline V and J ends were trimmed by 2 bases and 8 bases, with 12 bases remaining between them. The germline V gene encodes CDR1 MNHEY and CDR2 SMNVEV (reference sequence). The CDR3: CASSLVGAYGYTF. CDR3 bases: TGTGCCAGCAGTTTAGTAGGAGCGTACGGCTACACCTTC.

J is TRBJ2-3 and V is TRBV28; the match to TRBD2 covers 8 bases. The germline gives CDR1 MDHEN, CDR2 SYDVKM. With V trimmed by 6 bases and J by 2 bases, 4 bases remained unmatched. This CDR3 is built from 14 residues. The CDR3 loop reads CASSASGYTDTQYF. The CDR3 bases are TGTGCCAGCAGCGCTAGCGGGTACACAGATACGCAGTATTTT.

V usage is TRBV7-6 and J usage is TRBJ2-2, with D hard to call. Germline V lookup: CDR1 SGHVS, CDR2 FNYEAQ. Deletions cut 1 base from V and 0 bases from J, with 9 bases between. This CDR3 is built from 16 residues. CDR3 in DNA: TGTGCCAGCAGCTTAGAGCTTAACGCGAACACCGGGGAGCTGTTTTTT. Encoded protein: CASSLELNANTGELFF. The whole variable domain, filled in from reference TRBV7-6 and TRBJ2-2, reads GAGVSQSPRYKVTKRGQDVALRCDPISGHVSLYWYRQALGQGPEFLTYFNYEAQQDKSGLPNDRFSAERPEGSISTLTIQRTEQRDSAMYRCASSLELNANTGELFFGEGSRLTVL.

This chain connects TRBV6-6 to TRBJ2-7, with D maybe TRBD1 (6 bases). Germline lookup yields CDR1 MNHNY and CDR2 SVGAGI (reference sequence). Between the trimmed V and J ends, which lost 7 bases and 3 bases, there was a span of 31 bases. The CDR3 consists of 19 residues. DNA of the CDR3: TGTGCCAGCACTCGAACCGGGGCCCGAGGGGGAGTCCTAGACTACGAGCAGTACTTC. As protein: CASTRTGARGGVLDYEQYF.

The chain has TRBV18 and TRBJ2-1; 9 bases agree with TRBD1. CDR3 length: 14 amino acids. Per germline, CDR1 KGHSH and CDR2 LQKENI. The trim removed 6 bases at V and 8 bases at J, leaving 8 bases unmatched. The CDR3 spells CASSLGTGTDEQFF. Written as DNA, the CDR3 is TGTGCCAGCTCCTTAGGGACAGGGACCGATGAGCAGTTCTTC.

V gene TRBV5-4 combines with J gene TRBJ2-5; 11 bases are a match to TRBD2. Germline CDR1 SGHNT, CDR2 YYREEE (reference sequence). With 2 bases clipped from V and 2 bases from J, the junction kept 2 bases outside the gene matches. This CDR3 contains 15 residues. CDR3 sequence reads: CASSFRTSGQETQYF. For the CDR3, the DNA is TGTGCCAGCAGCTTTCGGACTAGCGGGCAAGAGACCCAGTACTTC.

Written as DNA, the CDR3 is TGTGCCAGCGGTATTACGTCCGGGAGGGACACCGGGGAGCTGTTTTTT. As protein: CASGITSGRDTGELFF. V usage is TRBV6-6 and J usage is TRBJ2-2, with 8 bases identical to TRBD2. The CDR3 contains 16 residues. Germline loops: CDR1 MNHNY, CDR2 SVGAGI (reference sequence). The V gene end was trimmed by 8 bases and the J gene end by 3 bases; junction bases not matched to a gene: 11.

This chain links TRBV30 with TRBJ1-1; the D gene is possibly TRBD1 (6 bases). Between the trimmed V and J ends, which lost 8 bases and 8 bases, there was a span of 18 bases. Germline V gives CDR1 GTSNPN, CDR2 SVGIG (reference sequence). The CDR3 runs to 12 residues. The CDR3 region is CANEGGAREAFF. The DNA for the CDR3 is TGTGCCAATGAGGGGGGGGCCCGGGAAGCTTTCTTT.

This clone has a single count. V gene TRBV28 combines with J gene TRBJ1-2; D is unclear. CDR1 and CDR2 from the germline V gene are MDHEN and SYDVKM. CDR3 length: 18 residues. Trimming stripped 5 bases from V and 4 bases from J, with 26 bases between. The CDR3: CASSPQFPASSRVYGYTF. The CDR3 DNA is TGTGCCAGCAGTCCCCAGTTTCCAGCATCATCGCGGGTCTATGGCTACACCTTC.